This TCR beta chain was sequenced during a study of response to subunit inactivated influenza vaccine (dated by TCRdb to the late 2010s). With regard to the full study: Deep quantitative profiling of the T cell receptor repertoire was used in the study to follow responses to a trivalent subunit inactivated influenza vaccine. Paper-wide results and their limitations: The authors suggested that each seasonal influenza vaccination may recruit only a limited number of new T cells.

A word on this clonotype: Its recognized antigen is unknown. No much larger clonotype is one base removed from it; base qualities were not supplied.

Library prep was done by RT-PCR. The run used an Illumina HiSeq 2500. TCRdb's own reprocessing of the public reads used fastp at Q25 and MiXCR and kept productive beta chains. Rows matching on CDR3 protein sequence are summarized as one entry with the most common DNA and genes. This sample lists 530,000 or so distinct CDR3 sequences; around 25% were detected once. The ten largest clones add up to around 1.8% of the sample. Ends trimmed: V by 4 bases, J by 5 bases; bases unmatched to a gene: 9. From the cysteine up to the phenylalanine, the CDR3 has a length of 16 residues. CDR3 DNA only is kept here, 48 bases in frame from base 1. The germline V gene supplies CDR1 MNHEY and CDR2 SVGEGT.

The TCR comes from a man between 50 and 59 years old who received an inactivated influenza vaccine. Donor details come from another sample of the same person, matched by shared clones. The chain was built from TRBV6-2 or TRBV6-3 and TRBJ2-1, with 9 bases matching TRBD2. Source: CD4+ T cells sorted from PBMCs, taken less than 6 days after vaccination. The DNA sequence is given as TGTGCCAGCAGTTTTGGGCGGGAGGGCCCCAACAATGAGCAGTTCTTC. It is translated as CASSFGREGPNNEQFF.